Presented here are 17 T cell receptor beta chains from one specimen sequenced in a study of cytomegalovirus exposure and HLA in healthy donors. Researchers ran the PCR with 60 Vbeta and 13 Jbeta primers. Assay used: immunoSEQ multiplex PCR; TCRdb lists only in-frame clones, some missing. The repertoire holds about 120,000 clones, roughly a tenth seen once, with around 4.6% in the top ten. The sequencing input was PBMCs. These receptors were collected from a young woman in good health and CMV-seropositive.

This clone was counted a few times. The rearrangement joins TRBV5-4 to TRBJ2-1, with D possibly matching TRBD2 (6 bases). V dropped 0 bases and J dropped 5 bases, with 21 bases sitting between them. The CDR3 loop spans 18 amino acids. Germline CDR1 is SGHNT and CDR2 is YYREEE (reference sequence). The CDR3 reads CASSLATTSAGGNNEQFF. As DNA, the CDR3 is TGTGCCAGCAGCTTGGCCACTACTAGTGCCGGGGGAAACAATGAGCAGTTCTTC.

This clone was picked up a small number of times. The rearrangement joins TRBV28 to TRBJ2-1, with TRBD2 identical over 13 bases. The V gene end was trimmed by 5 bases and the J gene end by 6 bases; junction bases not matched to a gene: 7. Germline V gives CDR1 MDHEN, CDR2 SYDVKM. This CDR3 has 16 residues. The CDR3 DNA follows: TGTGCCAGCAGTGCCCCCGGGACTAGCGGGACCAATGAGCAGTTCTTC. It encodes CASSAPGTSGTNEQFF. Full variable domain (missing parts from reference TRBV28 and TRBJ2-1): DVKVTQSSRYLVKRTGEKVFLECVQDMDHENMFWYRQDPGLGLRLIYFSYDVKMKEKGDIPEGYSVSREKKERFSLILESASTNQTSMYLCASSAPGTSGTNEQFFGPGTRLTVL.

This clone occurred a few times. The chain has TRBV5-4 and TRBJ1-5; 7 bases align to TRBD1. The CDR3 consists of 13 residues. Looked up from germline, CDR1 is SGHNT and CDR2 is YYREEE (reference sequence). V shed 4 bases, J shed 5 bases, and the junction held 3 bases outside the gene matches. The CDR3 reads CASSVDRDQPQHF. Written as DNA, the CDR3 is TGTGCCAGCAGCGTTGACAGGGATCAGCCCCAGCATTTT.

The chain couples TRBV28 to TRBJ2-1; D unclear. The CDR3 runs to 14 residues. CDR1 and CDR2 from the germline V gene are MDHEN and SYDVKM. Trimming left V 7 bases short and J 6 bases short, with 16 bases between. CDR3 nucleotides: TGTGCCAGCACGAAGGCGGCGGTTGTCAATGAGCAGTTCTTC. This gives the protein CASTKAAVVNEQFF.

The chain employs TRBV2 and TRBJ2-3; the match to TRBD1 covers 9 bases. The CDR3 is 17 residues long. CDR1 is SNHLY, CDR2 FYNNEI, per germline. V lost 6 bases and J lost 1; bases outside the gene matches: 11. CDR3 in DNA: TGTGCCAGCAGGGAACCGAACAGGGGGCAACGCACAGATACGCAGTATTTT. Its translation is CASREPNRGQRTDTQYF.

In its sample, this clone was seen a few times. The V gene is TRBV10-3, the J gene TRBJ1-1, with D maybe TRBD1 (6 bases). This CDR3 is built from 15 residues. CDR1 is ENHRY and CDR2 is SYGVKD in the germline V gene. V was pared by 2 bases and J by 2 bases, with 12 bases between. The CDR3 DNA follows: TGTGCCATCAGTGAGACAGGGCCGATCAACACTGAAGCTTTCTTT. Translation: CAISETGPINTEAFF.

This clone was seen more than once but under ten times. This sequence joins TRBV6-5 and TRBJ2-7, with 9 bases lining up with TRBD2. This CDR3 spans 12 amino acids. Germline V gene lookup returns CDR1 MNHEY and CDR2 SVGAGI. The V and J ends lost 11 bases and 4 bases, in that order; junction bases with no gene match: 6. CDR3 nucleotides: TGTGCCGCGGGGGGGGCGCTATACGAGCAGTACTTC. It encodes CAAGGALYEQYF.

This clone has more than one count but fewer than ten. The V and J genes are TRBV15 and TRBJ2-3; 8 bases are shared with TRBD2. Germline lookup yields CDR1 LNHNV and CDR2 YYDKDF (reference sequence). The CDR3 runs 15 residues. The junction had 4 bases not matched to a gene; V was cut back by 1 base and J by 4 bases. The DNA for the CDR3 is TGTGCCACCAGCAGAGCAGCGGGAGCCGCAGATACGCAGTATTTT. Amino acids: CATSRAAGAADTQYF.

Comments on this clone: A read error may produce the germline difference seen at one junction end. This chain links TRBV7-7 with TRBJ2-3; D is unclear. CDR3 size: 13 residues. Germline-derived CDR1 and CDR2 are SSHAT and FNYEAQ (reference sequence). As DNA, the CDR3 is TGTGCTAGCAGCCCACAGAACACAGATACGCAGTATTTT. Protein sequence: CASSPQNTDTQYF.

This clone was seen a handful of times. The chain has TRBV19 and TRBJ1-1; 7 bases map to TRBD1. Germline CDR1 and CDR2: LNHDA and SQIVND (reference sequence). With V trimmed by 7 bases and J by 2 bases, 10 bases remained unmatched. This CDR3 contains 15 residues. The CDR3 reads CASTPMSGGNTEAFF. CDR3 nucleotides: TGTGCCAGTACCCCCATGTCAGGGGGTAACACTGAAGCTTTCTTT.

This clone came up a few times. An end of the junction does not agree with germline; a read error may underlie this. CDR3 sequence: CASSLGQGTGELFF. The CDR3 DNA reads TGTGCTAGCAGCTTAGGACAGGGGACCGGGGAGCTGTTTTTT. The chain has TRBV7-7 and TRBJ2-2; 9 nucleotides align to TRBD1. Looked up from germline, CDR1 is SSHAT and CDR2 is FNYEAQ (reference sequence). The CDR3 is made up of 14 amino acids. Variable domain in full (rest from reference TRBV7-7 and TRBJ2-2): GAGVSQSPRYKVTKRGQDVTLRCDPISSHATLYWYQQALGQGPEFLTYFNYEAQPDKSGLPSDRFSAERPEGSISTLTIQRTEQRDSAMYRCASSLGQGTGELFFGEGSRLTVL.

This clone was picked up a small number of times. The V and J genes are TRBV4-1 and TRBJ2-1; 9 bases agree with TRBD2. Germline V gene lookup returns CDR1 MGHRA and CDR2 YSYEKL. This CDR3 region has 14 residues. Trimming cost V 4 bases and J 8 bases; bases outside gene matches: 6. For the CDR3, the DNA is TGCGCCAGCAGCCCTAGCGGGACTATCTATGAGCAGTTCTTC. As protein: CASSPSGTIYEQFF.

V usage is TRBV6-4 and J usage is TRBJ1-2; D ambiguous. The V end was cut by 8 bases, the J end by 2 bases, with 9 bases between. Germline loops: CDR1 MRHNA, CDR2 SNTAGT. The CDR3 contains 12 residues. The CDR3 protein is CASPTVNYGYTF. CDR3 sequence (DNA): TGTGCCAGCCCTACCGTCAACTATGGCTACACCTTC.

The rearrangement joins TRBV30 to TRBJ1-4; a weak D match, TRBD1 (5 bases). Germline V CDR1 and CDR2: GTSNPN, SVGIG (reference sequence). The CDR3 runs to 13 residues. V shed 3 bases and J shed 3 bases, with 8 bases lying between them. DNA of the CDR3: TGTGCCTGGAGGACGGGGGCTAATGAAAAACTGTTTTTT. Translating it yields CAWRTGANEKLFF.

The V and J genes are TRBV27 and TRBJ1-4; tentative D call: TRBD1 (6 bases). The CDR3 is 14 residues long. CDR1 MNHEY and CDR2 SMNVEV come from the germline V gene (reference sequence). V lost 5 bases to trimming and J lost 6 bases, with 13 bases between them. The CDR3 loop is CASSQKRTDEKLFF. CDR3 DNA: TGTGCCAGCAGTCAGAAAAGGACAGATGAAAAACTGTTTTTT.

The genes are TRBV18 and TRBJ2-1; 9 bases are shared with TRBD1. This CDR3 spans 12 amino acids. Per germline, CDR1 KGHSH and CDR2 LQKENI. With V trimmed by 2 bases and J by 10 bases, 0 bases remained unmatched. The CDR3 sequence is CASSPDRGEQFF. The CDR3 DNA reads TGTGCCAGCTCACCAGACAGGGGGGAGCAGTTCTTC.

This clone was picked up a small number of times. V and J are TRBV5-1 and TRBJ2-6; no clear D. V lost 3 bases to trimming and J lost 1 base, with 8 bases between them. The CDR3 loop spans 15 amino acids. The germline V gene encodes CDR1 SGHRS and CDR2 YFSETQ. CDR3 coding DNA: TGCGCCAGCAGCTATGACGGGTCTGGGGCCAACGTCCTGACTTTC. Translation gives CASSYDGSGANVLTF.